Below, 25 T cell receptor beta chains from the same sample are listed, as sequenced in a study of T cell responses to AZD1222 COVID-19 vaccine. Sequenced by immunoSEQ multiplex PCR; TCRdb stores in-frame clones only, minus some. The top ten clones hold more than 8.5% of a sample with some 80,000 clones, 88% of them seen once. Source: peripheral blood, taken 28 days after the second dose of the MenACWY control vaccine. Receptors were obtained from an adult who received the MenACWY meningococcal vaccine as a control.

The chain combines TRBV5-1 with TRBJ1-1, with D unresolved. Germline V gene lookup returns CDR1 SGHRS and CDR2 YFSETQ. V was shortened by 4 bases and J by 3 bases, with 13 bases between the two germline ends. The CDR3 sequence is 14 residues long. CDR3 coding DNA: TGCGCCAGCAGCCAGGCGGGGTGGGACACTGAAGCTTTCTTT. The encoded protein is CASSQAGWDTEAFF.

This clone has a single count. The gene calls are TRBV29-1 and TRBJ1-1; weak D call: TRBD1 (5 bases). The CDR3 is 13 amino acids. Trimming left V 5 bases short and J 1 base short, with 11 bases between. CDR1 is SQVTM, CDR2 ANQGSEA, per germline. The CDR3, as DNA: TGCAGCGTTACTCGGGGGGGGAACACTGAAGCTTTCTTT. Translated, it gives CSVTRGGNTEAFF.

This sequence joins TRBV3-1 (or the pseudogene TRBV3-2) and TRBJ1-4; TRBD1 matches 10 bases. The CDR3 is made up of 15 amino acids. Germline assignment: CDR1 LGHDT and CDR2 YNNKEL (reference sequence). The trim removed 2 bases at V and 6 bases at J, leaving 3 bases unmatched. The CDR3 sequence: CASSQRTGGHEKLFF. CDR3 in DNA: TGTGCCAGCAGCCAAAGGACAGGGGGACATGAAAAACTGTTTTTT.

V is TRBV7-2 and J is TRBJ1-6; D call uncertain. Germline V gene data show CDR1 as SGHTA and CDR2 as FQGNSA. Trimming cost V 2 bases and J 5 bases, with 10 bases left between them. CDR3 length: 15 residues. The CDR3 bases are TGTGCCAGCAGCTTAAAAGGGAATAATAATTCACCCCTCCACTTT. It codes for CASSLKGNNNSPLHF.

The chain uses TRBV12-3 or TRBV12-4 and TRBJ2-7; D is unclear. The length of the CDR3 is 13 residues. Trimming cost V 6 bases and J 3 bases, with 12 bases left between them. In nucleotides, the CDR3 is TGTGCCAGCAGGCCCACTACCGACTACGAGCAGTACTTC. This translates into CASRPTTDYEQYF.

The rearrangement uses TRBV5-1 and TRBJ1-1, with a weak D call TRBD1 (6 bases). The V gene lost 5 bases and the J gene lost 1 base, with 9 bases spanning the gap. Germline V CDR1 and CDR2: SGHRS, YFSETQ. The CDR3 covers 13 residues. CDR3 amino acids: CASRVTGNTEAFF. The CDR3 DNA reads as TGCGCCAGCAGGGTGACAGGGAACACTGAAGCTTTCTTT.

This clone has only one observation. The V gene is TRBV12-3 or TRBV12-4, the J gene TRBJ2-7; D is perhaps TRBD1 or TRBD2 (5 bases each). V was trimmed by 6 bases and J by 8 bases, leaving 14 bases between them. The CDR3 consists of 12 residues. CDR3 sequence: CASRGPGLKQYF. The DNA for the CDR3 is TGTGCCAGCAGGGGACCGGGCTTGAAGCAGTACTTC.

This chain joins TRBV29-1 and TRBJ2-3; 8 nucleotides agree with TRBD1. The CDR3 contains 16 residues. Germline V gene lookup returns CDR1 SQVTM and CDR2 ANQGSEA. The J segment lost 3 bases and the V segment lost 6 bases, leaving 14 bases of the junction unmatched. The CDR3 sequence: CSVAPDTGGITDTQYF. The CDR3 bases are TGCAGCGTCGCCCCTGACACAGGGGGTATAACAGATACGCAGTATTTT.

The V gene is TRBV19, the J gene TRBJ1-1, with D hard to call. In germline, CDR1 is LNHDA, CDR2 SQIVND (reference sequence). V was trimmed by 7 bases and J by 2 bases, leaving 14 bases between them. The CDR3 is 14 amino acids. CDR3 loop: CASTRLGSNTEAFF. The CDR3 DNA is TGTGCCAGTACTCGACTGGGTTCTAACACTGAAGCTTTCTTT.

This sequence joins TRBV21-1 and TRBJ2-7; TRBD1 was called by the table and not checked on the DNA. TRBV21-1 is recorded as a pseudogene. This CDR3 region has 18 residues. The CDR3 sequence is CASSKAGGGQGNSYEQYF. The CDR3 DNA is TGTGCCAGCAGCAAAGCGGGGGGCGGACAGGGTAACTCCTACGAGCAGTACTTC.

The genes are TRBV5-1 and TRBJ1-2; D is ambiguous. CDR1 and CDR2 (germline): SGHRS, YFSETQ. CDR3 length: 14 amino acids. Trimming removed 0 bases at V and 0 bases at J, with 6 bases between. The CDR3 here is CASSLEAANYGYTF. The CDR3 DNA reads as TGCGCCAGCAGCTTGGAGGCAGCTAACTATGGCTACACCTTC.

For this clone: Compared with germline, one end of the junction differs, possibly owing to a read error. The V call is TRBV7-2, the J call TRBJ2-1; 14 positions agree with TRBD2. CDR1 SGHTA and CDR2 FQGNSA come from the germline V gene. This CDR3 contains 15 residues. The CDR3 loop is CASSSGNGLAGGELF. Here the CDR3 DNA reads TGTGCCAGCAGCTCTGGGAATGGACTAGCGGGGGGTGAGCTCTTC. The full variable domain, with the rest looked up from reference TRBV7-2 and TRBJ2-1, is GAGVSQSPSNKVTEKGKDVELRCDPISGHTALYWYRQSLGQGLEFLIYFQGNSAPDKSGLPSDRFSAERTGGSVSTLTIQRTQQEDSAVYLCASSSGNGLAGGELFGPGTRLTVL.

A remark on this clone: The junction does not match germline at one end; this may be a read error. The chain has TRBV7-2 and TRBJ1-6; 7 nucleotides line up with TRBD1. Germline values: CDR1 SGHTA, CDR2 FQGNSA. The CDR3 is made up of 15 amino acids. The CDR3 protein is CASSFPGTANSPFHF. The DNA of the CDR3 is TGTGCCAGCAGCTTCCCCGGGACAGCGAATTCACCCTTCCACTTT. Full variable domain (remainder filled in from reference TRBV7-2 and TRBJ1-6): GAGVSQSPSNKVTEKGKDVELRCDPISGHTALYWYRQSLGQGLEFLIYFQGNSAPDKSGLPSDRFSAERTGGSVSTLTIQRTQQEDSAVYLCASSFPGTANSPFHFGNGTRLTVT.

The V gene is TRBV18, the J gene TRBJ2-7; weak D call: TRBD1 (6 bases). This CDR3 is 13 amino acids long. In germline, CDR1 is KGHSH, CDR2 LQKENI. Trimming removed 2 bases from V and 4 bases from J, with 9 bases in between. In nucleotides, the CDR3 is TGTGCCAGCTCACCATCAGGGGAGTACGAGCAGTACTTC. This gives the protein CASSPSGEYEQYF.

As regards this clone: This sample also contains other DNA sequences that code for the same CDR3. The chain recombines TRBV5-6 with TRBJ1-6; D is possibly TRBD1 (6 bases). The V gene's germline CDR1 is SGHDT and CDR2 YYEEEE. This CDR3 has 14 amino acids. V was trimmed by 1 base and J by 10 bases, leaving 12 bases between them. This CDR3 is CASSLRGGGSPLHF. The CDR3 DNA sequence: TGTGCCAGCAGCTTGAGGGGGGGAGGATCACCCCTCCACTTT.

This clone was recorded a few times. This chain's CDR3 is CASRSDGGGSNTEAFF. The CDR3 nucleotides read TGCGCCAGCAGATCGGACGGCGGTGGGTCGAACACTGAAGCTTTCTTT. This chain joins TRBV5-1 and TRBJ1-1; D ambiguous. The length of the CDR3 is 16 residues. Germline V gives CDR1 SGHRS, CDR2 YFSETQ. V was trimmed by 5 bases and J by 1 base, leaving 18 bases between them.

V gene TRBV11-3 combines with J gene TRBJ1-2, with 8 bases identical to TRBD1. The CDR3 covers 16 residues. The J segment lost 3 bases and the V segment lost 6 bases, leaving 12 bases of the junction unmatched. CDR1 is SGHNT and CDR2 is YENEEA in the germline V gene. CDR3 bases: TGTGCCAGCAGTTACAGGGGGTGGCCCTACTACTATGGCTACACCTTC. Protein sequence: CASSYRGWPYYYGYTF.

The chain recombines TRBV28 with TRBJ1-2, with TRBD1 as a possible D gene (6 bases). CDR3 size: 14 residues. V lost 2 bases and J lost 2, with 9 bases in between. Germline loops: CDR1 MDHEN, CDR2 SYDVKM. CDR3 region: CASSLDRRNYGYTF. The CDR3 DNA follows: TGTGCCAGCAGTTTAGACAGGCGAAACTATGGCTACACCTTC.

This sequence joins TRBV5-1 and TRBJ1-5; 8 positions match TRBD1. Trimming took 2 bases from V and 3 from J; bases not matched to a gene: 7. This CDR3 spans 16 amino acids. In germline, CDR1 is SGHRS, CDR2 YFSETQ. This chain's CDR3 is CASSLLPGQDNQPQHF. The CDR3 nucleotides are TGCGCCAGCAGCTTATTACCGGGACAGGACAATCAGCCCCAGCATTTT.

This clone has just a few counts. CDR3 DNA: TGTGCCAGCAGCTTAGGAGGGGAGGTGGCCGGGGAGCTGTTTTTT. Its protein is CASSLGGEVAGELFF. The chain employs TRBV11-3 and TRBJ2-2, with D possibly being TRBD2 (6 bases). Germline CDR1 and CDR2: SGHNT and YENEEA. With 1 base removed from V and 6 bases from J, the gap between germline ends came to 12 bases. This CDR3 contains 15 residues.

The chain has TRBV5-1 and TRBJ2-3; no clear D. In germline, CDR1 is SGHRS, CDR2 YFSETQ. Trimming removed 0 bases at V and 2 bases at J, with 10 bases between. CDR3 size: 15 residues. The CDR3 reads CASSLALSNTDTQYF. CDR3 DNA sequence: TGCGCCAGCAGCTTGGCTCTTAGTAACACAGATACGCAGTATTTT.

Of note for this clone: The same CDR3 is also encoded by other DNA sequences in this sample. The chain couples TRBV9 to TRBJ2-5, with TRBD1 as a possible D gene (5 bases). The CDR3 extends over 11 amino acids. The germline V gene encodes CDR1 SGDLS and CDR2 YYNGEE. The V end lost 4 bases, the J end lost 4 bases, and 5 bases lay between the germline ends. Here the CDR3 DNA reads TGTGCCAGCAGCAGGGGAGAGACCCAGTACTTC. Translated, it gives CASSRGETQYF.

This clone has a handful of counts. The rearrangement joins TRBV21-1 to TRBJ1-5; no DNA check was done on the table's D call, TRBD1. TRBV21-1 represents a pseudogene. This CDR3 contains 17 residues. The CDR3 coding sequence is TGTGCCAGCAGCAAAGCCGCCGGGACAAAAAGCAATCAGCCCCAGCATTTT. It is translated as CASSKAAGTKSNQPQHF.

This clone was seen a handful of times. This rearrangement joins TRBV6-1 to TRBJ2-1; 9 bases line up with TRBD2. Germline loops: CDR1 MNHNS, CDR2 SASEGT. V gave up 2 bases and J gave up 9 bases; unmatched junction bases: 8. The CDR3 consists of 15 residues. The CDR3 here is CASSEFAGGLAEQFF. As DNA, the CDR3 is TGTGCCAGCAGTGAATTTGCGGGGGGGTTAGCTGAGCAGTTCTTC.

The rearrangement uses TRBV2 and TRBJ2-2; D tentatively reads TRBD1 or TRBD2 (6 bases each). Germline V gene data show CDR1 as SNHLY and CDR2 as FYNNEI. Trimming left V 4 bases short and J 6 bases short, with 9 bases between. The CDR3 loop spans 13 amino acids. In DNA, the CDR3 is TGTGCCAGCAGTGTACGGGGGCCCGGGGAGCTGTTTTTT. Encoded protein: CASSVRGPGELFF.